Each of the 15 T cell receptor beta chains below was sequenced from the same sample in a study of prognosis after radiotherapy for stage I lung cancer (dated by TCRdb to the early 2020s). Sequencing took place on an Illumina HiSeq 3000. Two rounds of multiplex PCR were performed to amplify the TCR beta CDR3 region from genomic DNA. The first PCR round used primers specific to each TRBV and TRBJ gene, and the primer sequences were filed in Chinese patent CN105087789A. Through fastp at Q25 and MiXCR, TCRdb rebuilt clones from the public reads, retaining in-frame beta chains. Every CDR3 protein is listed once, alongside the most common genes and DNA of its rows. Within this sample are about 20,000 distinct CDR3 sequences, with roughly 43% of them counted one time only. The leading ten clones occupy about 35% of the sample. Sequenced material: PBMCs, taken before or after stereotactic body radiation therapy (not recorded which). The receptor set was obtained from a donor over 45 with non-small cell lung cancer.

The rearrangement uses TRBV6-2 or TRBV6-3 and TRBJ2-7; D is perhaps TRBD1 (6 bases). The germline CDR1 and CDR2 sequences are MNHEY and SVGEGT. This CDR3 has 14 amino acids. Trimming took 8 bases from V and 2 from J, leaving 16 bases between them. DNA for the CDR3: TGTGCCAGCGGTGACCGCCAGGGGACCTACGAGCAGTACTTC. It is translated as CASGDRQGTYEQYF.

This clonotype was picked up many times. The V call is TRBV28, the J call TRBJ2-7; TRBD1 matches at 8 bases. J gave up 2 bases and V 3 bases, and 6 bases lay outside the gene matches. The CDR3 covers 15 residues. Germline V gene sequence: CDR1 MDHEN, CDR2 SYDVKM. DNA for the CDR3: TGTGCCAGCAGTTTCTTGGACAGGGTCCCCTACGAGCAGTACTTC. Translated, it gives CASSFLDRVPYEQYF. Variable domain in full (rest from reference TRBV28 and TRBJ2-7): DVKVTQSSRYLVKRTGEKVFLECVQDMDHENMFWYRQDPGLGLRLIYFSYDVKMKEKGDIPEGYSVSREKKERFSLILESASTNQTSMYLCASSFLDRVPYEQYFGPGTRLTVT.

The rearrangement links TRBV27 to TRBJ2-7, with D perhaps TRBD2 (5 bases). The CDR3 sequence is 15 residues long. Germline CDR1 reads MNHEY; CDR2 reads SMNVEV (reference sequence). The V and J ends lost 3 bases and 0 bases respectively, with 12 bases between them. The CDR3 loop reads CASSLGSGSSYEQYF. CDR3 nucleotides: TGTGCCAGCAGTTTGGGCAGCGGCAGCTCCTACGAGCAGTACTTC.

The chain recombines TRBV6-7 with TRBJ1-1, with 10 bases identical to TRBD1. TRBV6-7 is given ORF status, its function remaining uncertain. The CDR3 is made up of 13 amino acids. J gave up 7 bases and V 4 bases, and 3 bases lay outside the gene matches. Written as DNA, the CDR3 is TGTGCCAGCAGTTTAGGGACAGGGGTTGAAGCTTTCTTT. Its protein product is CASSLGTGVEAFF.

This clonotype has a count of ten or more. The CDR3 loop reads CASSLLAGDTQYF. CDR3 in DNA: TGTGCCAGTAGCCTACTAGCGGGAGATACGCAGTATTTT. The rearrangement joins TRBV19 to TRBJ2-3; 9 positions match TRBD2. The length of the CDR3 is 13 residues. The J segment lost 5 bases and the V segment lost 6 bases, leaving 3 bases of the junction unmatched. In germline, CDR1 is LNHDA, CDR2 SQIVND (reference sequence).

Comments on this clonotype: This may be a read error, as it is one base from a much larger clone. The chain carries TRBV9 and TRBJ2-7; the match to TRBD1 covers 9 bases. Germline lookup yields CDR1 SGDLS and CDR2 YYNGEE. This CDR3 contains 15 residues. CDR3 loop: CASSVETGGSYERYF. CDR3 sequence (DNA): TGTGCCAGCAGCGTAGAGACAGGGGGTTCTTACGAGCGGTACTTC.

This chain uses TRBV4-1 with TRBJ1-1; D is unresolved. Trimming stripped 1 base from V and 0 bases from J, with 9 bases between. This CDR3 is 15 amino acids long. Germline assignment: CDR1 MGHRA and CDR2 YSYEKL. DNA of the CDR3: TGCGCCAGCAGCCAAGGGGCATCCCTGAACACTGAAGCTTTCTTT. Translation gives CASSQGASLNTEAFF.

This clonotype was counted ten times or more. This chain's CDR3 is CASSPDSYGYTF. CDR3 in DNA: TGTGCCAGCAGCCCCGACAGCTATGGCTACACCTTC. The chain combines TRBV5-4 with TRBJ1-2, with a weak D call TRBD1 (5 bases). V dropped 4 bases and J dropped 4 bases, with 8 bases sitting between them. This CDR3 comprises 12 residues. Germline V gene sequence: CDR1 SGHNT, CDR2 YYREEE (reference sequence).

This clonotype appeared many times. The rearrangement links TRBV6-5 to TRBJ1-1; 10 bases match TRBD1. Germline loops: CDR1 MNHEY, CDR2 SVGAGI. The CDR3 runs 16 residues. V trimming: 2 bases; J trimming: 0 bases; junction bases outside the gene matches: 3. CDR3 amino acids: CASSYGTGAMNTEAFF. CDR3 DNA sequence: TGTGCCAGCAGTTACGGGACAGGGGCCATGAACACTGAAGCTTTCTTT.

There are many counts of this clonotype. V and J are TRBV18 and TRBJ2-3; 9 nucleotides match TRBD2. There are 15 residues in the CDR3. V lost 3 bases and J lost 1; bases outside the gene matches: 2. Per germline, CDR1 KGHSH and CDR2 LQKENI. The CDR3 sequence: CASSPAGGGTDTQYF. For the CDR3, the DNA is TGTGCCAGCTCACCTGCGGGAGGGGGCACAGATACGCAGTATTTT.

V gene TRBV19 combines with J gene TRBJ2-7; maybe TRBD2 (7 bases). The germline V and J ends were trimmed by 3 bases and 3 bases, with 18 bases remaining between them. Germline loops: CDR1 LNHDA, CDR2 SQIVND (reference sequence). The CDR3 contains 16 residues. This CDR3 is CASSIARGAALYEQYF. The CDR3 DNA sequence: TGTGCCAGTAGTATTGCCCGGGGGGCTGCTCTCTACGAGCAGTACTTC.

This clonotype has just one count. At one of its ends the junction is not consistent with the germline gene, which may arise from a read error. In nucleotides, the CDR3 is TGCAGTGCTAGCAGGGGGACTACCCGAGAACCCTTT. Protein sequence: CSASRGTTREPF. V usage is TRBV20-1 and J usage is TRBJ1-1; TRBD1 agrees at 7 bases. Germline values: CDR1 DFQATT, CDR2 SNEGSKA (reference sequence). This CDR3 comprises 12 residues.

Points on this clonotype: Given a far larger clone just one base away, this is likely a sequencing read error. V is TRBV7-9 and J is TRBJ2-3; TRBD2 matches at 14 bases. The CDR3 covers 17 residues. The V and J ends lost 5 bases and 6 bases, in that order; junction bases with no gene match: 10. Germline loops: CDR1 SEHNR, CDR2 FQNEAQ (reference sequence). CDR3 region: CASSKVSTSGRADTQYF. CDR3 nucleotides: TGTGCCAGCAGCAAAGTCTCGACTAGCGGGAGGGCGGATACGCAGTATTTT.

The genes are TRBV4-3 and TRBJ1-2; the D is unclear. V gave up 0 bases and J gave up 2 bases, with 7 bases separating them. Germline lookup yields CDR1 LGHNA and CDR2 YSLEER. This CDR3 has 14 residues. CDR3 in DNA: TGCGCCAGCAGCCAAGATTGGGCGAACTATGGCTACACCTTC. As protein: CASSQDWANYGYTF.

The chain carries TRBV27 and TRBJ2-2; 7 positions match TRBD1. CDR1 and CDR2 from the germline V gene are MNHEY and SMNVEV (reference sequence). V lost 7 bases and J lost 2; bases outside the gene matches: 7. The CDR3 loop spans 15 amino acids. The CDR3 DNA reads as TGTGCCAGCACGCTAGGGGGCCCTAACACCGGGGAGCTGTTTTTT. Translating it yields CASTLGGPNTGELFF.